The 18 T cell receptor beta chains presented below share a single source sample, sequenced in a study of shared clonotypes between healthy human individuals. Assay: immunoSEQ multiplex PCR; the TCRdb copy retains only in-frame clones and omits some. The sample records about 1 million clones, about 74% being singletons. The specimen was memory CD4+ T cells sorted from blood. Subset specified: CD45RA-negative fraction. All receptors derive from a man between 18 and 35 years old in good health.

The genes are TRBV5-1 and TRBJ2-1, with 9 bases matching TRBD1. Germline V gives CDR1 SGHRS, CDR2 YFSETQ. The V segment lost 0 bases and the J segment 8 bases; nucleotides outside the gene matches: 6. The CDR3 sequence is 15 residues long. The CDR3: CASSLEQGATDEQFF. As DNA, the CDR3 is TGCGCCAGCAGCTTGGAACAGGGGGCCACCGATGAGCAGTTCTTC.

The CDR3 loop reads CASSPGRVQETQYF. The CDR3 DNA is TGTGCCAGCTCACCTGGACGGGTCCAAGAGACCCAGTACTTC. V gene TRBV18 combines with J gene TRBJ2-5, with no clear D. Germline assignment: CDR1 KGHSH and CDR2 LQKENI. This CDR3 is built from 14 residues. V gave up 3 bases and J gave up 1 base, with 9 bases separating them.

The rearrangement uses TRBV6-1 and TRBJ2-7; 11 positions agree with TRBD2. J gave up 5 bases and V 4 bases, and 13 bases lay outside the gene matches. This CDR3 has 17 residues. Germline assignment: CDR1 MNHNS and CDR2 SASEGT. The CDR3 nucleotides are TGTGCCAGCAGTGTCTTCCGACTCCTAGCGGGAGGTGACGAGCAGTACTTC. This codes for CASSVFRLLAGGDEQYF.

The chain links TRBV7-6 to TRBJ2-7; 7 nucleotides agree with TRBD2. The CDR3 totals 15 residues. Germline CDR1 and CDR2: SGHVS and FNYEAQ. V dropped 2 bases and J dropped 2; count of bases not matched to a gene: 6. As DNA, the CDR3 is TGTGCCAGCAGCTTACTGTCAGGGACTACCTACGAGCAGTACTTC. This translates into CASSLLSGTTYEQYF.

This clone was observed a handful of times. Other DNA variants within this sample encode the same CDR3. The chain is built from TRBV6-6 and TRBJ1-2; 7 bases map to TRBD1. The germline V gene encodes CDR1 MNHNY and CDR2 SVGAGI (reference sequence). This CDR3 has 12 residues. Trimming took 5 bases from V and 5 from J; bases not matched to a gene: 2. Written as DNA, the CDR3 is TGTGCCAGCAGTAGGGACAGTTATGGCTACACCTTC. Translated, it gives CASSRDSYGYTF.

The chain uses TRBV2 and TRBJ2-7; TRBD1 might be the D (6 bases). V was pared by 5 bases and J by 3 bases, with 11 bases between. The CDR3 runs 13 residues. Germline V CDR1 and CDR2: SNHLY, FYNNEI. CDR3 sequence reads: CASSRTAIYEQYF. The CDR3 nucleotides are TGTGCCAGCAGTCGGACAGCGATCTACGAGCAGTACTTC. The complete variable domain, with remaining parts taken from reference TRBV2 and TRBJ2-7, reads EPEVTQTPSHQVTQMGQEVILRCVPISNHLYFYWYRQILGQKVEFLVSFYNNEISEKSEIFDDQFSVERPDGSNFTLKIRSTKLEDSAMYFCASSRTAIYEQYFGPGTRLTVT.

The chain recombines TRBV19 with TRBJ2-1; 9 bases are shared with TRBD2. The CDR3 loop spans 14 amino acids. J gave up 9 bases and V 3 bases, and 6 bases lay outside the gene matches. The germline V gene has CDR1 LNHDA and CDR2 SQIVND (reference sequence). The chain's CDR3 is CASSILAGELEQFF. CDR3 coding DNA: TGTGCCAGTAGTATTTTAGCGGGAGAGCTTGAGCAGTTCTTC.

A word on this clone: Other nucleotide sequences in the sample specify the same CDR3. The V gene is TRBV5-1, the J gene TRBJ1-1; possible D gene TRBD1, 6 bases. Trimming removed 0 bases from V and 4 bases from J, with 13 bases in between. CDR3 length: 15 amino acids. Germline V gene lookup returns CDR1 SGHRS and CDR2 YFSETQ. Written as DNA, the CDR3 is TGCGCCAGCAGCTTGGATGGGGGGGCTTCCACTGAAGCTTTCTTT. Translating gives CASSLDGGASTEAFF.

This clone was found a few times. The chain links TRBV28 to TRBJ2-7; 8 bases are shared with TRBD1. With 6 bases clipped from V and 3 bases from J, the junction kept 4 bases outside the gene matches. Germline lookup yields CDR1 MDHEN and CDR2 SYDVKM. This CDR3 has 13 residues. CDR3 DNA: TGTGCCAGCAGGCAACAGGGGGGCTACGAGCAGTACTTC. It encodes CASRQQGGYEQYF. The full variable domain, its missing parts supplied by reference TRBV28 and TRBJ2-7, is DVKVTQSSRYLVKRTGEKVFLECVQDMDHENMFWYRQDPGLGLRLIYFSYDVKMKEKGDIPEGYSVSREKKERFSLILESASTNQTSMYLCASRQQGGYEQYFGPGTRLTVT.

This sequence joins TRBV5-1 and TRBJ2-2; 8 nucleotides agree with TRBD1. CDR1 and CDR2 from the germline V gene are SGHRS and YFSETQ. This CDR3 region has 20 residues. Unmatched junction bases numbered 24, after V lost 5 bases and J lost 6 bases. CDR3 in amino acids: CASSTTGTGSIMSQPGELFF. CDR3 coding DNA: TGCGCCAGCAGTACAACCGGGACAGGAAGCATCATGTCGCAACCCGGGGAGCTGTTTTTT.

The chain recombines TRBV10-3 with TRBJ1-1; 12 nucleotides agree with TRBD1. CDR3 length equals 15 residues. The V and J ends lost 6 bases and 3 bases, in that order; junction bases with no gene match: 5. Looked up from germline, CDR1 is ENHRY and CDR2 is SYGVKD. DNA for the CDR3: TGTGCCATCAGGGGACAGGGGGCTCAGGACACTGAAGCTTTCTTT. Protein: CAIRGQGAQDTEAFF.

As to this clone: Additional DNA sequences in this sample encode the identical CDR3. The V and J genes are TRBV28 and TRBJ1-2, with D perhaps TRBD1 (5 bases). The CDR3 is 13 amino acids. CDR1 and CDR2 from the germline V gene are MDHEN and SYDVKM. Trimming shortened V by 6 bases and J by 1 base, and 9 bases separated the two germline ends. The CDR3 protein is CASSSQGNYGYTF. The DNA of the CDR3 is TGTGCCAGCAGCTCCCAGGGTAACTATGGCTACACCTTC.

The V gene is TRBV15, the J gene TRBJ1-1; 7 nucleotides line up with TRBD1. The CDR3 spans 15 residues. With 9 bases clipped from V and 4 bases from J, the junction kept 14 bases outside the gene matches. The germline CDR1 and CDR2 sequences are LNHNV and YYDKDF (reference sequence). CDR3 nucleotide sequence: TGTGCCACGGCCCGGGACAGCGGTGGGGGCACTGAAGCTTTCTTT. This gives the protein CATARDSGGGTEAFF.

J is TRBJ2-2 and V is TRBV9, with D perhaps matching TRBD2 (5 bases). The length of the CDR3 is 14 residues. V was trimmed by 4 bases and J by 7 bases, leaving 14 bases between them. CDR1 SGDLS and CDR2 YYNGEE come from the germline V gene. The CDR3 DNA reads TGTGCCAGCAGCTCTAGATCCCGGGGCGGGGAGCTGTTTTTT. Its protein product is CASSSRSRGGELFF.

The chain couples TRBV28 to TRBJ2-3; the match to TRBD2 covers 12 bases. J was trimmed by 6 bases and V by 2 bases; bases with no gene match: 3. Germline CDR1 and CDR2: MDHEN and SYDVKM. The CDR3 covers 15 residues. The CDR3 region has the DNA TGTGCCAGCAGTTTAACTAGCGGGGGGCGGGATACGCAGTATTTT. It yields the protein CASSLTSGGRDTQYF.

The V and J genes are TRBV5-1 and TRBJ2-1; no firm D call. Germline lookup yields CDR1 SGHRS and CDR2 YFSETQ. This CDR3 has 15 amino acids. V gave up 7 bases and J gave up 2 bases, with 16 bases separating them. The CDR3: CASRGPPEPYNEQFF. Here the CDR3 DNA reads TGCGCCAGCCGCGGACCCCCGGAGCCCTACAATGAGCAGTTCTTC. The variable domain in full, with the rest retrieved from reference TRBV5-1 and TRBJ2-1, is KAGVTQTPRYLIKTRGQQVTLSCSPISGHRSVSWYQQTPGQGLQFLFEYFSETQRNKGNFPGRFSGRQFSNSRSEMNVSTLELGDSALYLCASRGPPEPYNEQFFGPGTRLTVL.

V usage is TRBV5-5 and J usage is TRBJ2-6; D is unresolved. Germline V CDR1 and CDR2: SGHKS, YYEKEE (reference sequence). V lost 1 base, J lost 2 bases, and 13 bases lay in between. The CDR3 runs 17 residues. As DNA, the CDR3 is TGTGCCAGCAGCTTGTACGAGTCAGGCACTGGGGCCAACGTCCTGACTTTC. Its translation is CASSLYESGTGANVLTF.

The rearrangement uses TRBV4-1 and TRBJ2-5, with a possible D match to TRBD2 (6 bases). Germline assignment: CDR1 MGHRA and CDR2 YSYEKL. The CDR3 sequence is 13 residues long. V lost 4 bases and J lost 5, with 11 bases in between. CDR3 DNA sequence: TGCGCCAGCAGCCGACTTGGAGGGGAGACCCAGTACTTC. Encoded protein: CASSRLGGETQYF.